This T cell receptor (beta chain) originates from a study of radiation and T cells in renal cell carcinoma. The overall study: Nephrectomy followed 15 Gy stereotactic body radiation by 4 weeks. Findings of the study overall: Without pretreatment biopsies, baseline tumor clonotype presence was undetermined. Top tumor clonotypes rose in blood 2 weeks post-radiation, then contracted.

Time point here: blood 2 weeks post-SBRT. Treatment: 15 Gy SBRT to primary tumor, nephrectomy 4 weeks later. The tumor was a clear cell renal cell carcinoma. The V gene's germline CDR1 is PRHDT and CDR2 FYEKMQ (reference sequence). This CDR3 is 12 amino acids long. Trimming took off 4 bases at V and 6 bases at J, with 9 bases between the two ends. The data were produced by immunoSEQ multiplex PCR, yet TCRdb's version contains in-frame clones alone and is incomplete. The table has 120,000 or so clones, 81% seen once. Comment on this clone: Its antigen is still unknown.

The sample here was blood, taken from a patient whose treatment included radiotherapy and nephrectomy. This clonotype was sampled from a woman aged 55-70 years with renal cell carcinoma. This chain joins TRBV13 and TRBJ1-2; D may be TRBD1 (6 bases). The CDR3 DNA sequence: TGTGCCAGCAGCTCCACAGGGAATGGCTACACCTTC. As protein: CASSSTGNGYTF. The whole variable domain, filled in from reference TRBV13 and TRBJ1-2, reads AAGVIQSPRHLIKEKRETATLKCYPIPRHDTVYWYQQGPGQDPQFLISFYEKMQSDKGSIPDRFSAQQFSDYHSELNMSSLELGDSALYFCASSSTGNGYTFGSGTRLTVV.